The 29 T cell receptor beta chains below all came from one sample that was sequenced in a study of control samples from healthy donors and cancer patients. Profiling relied on immunoSEQ multiplex PCR, and the TCRdb table lists in-frame clones only, not all of them. The sample has around 130,000 clones, around 89% seen once. Sequencing was performed on blood. The origin of the receptors is a man aged 50-60 years in good health.

The V and J genes are TRBV14 and TRBJ1-2; D might be TRBD1 (6 bases). Germline CDR1 reads SGHDN; CDR2 reads FVKESK. The CDR3 covers 13 residues. Trimming removed 3 bases at V and 8 bases at J, with 13 bases between. The CDR3 nucleotides are TGTGCCAGCAGCCAGGCGGGGGCATTAGGCTACACCTTC. This codes for CASSQAGALGYTF.

The chain carries TRBV6-2 or TRBV6-3 and TRBJ1-2; 7 bases are shared with TRBD1. J was trimmed by 4 bases and V by 4 bases; bases with no gene match: 6. Germline-derived CDR1 and CDR2 are MNHEY and SVGEGT. CDR3 length equals 14 residues. CDR3 coding DNA: TGTGCCAGCAGTTTGGGGACAGCGATCTATGGCTACACCTTC. It yields the protein CASSLGTAIYGYTF.

The CDR3 DNA follows: TGCGCCAGCAGCTTGGCCGGGACAGGGGGCGACCTCCGGCGGGGAGCTTTCTTT. Translated, it gives CASSLAGTGGDLRRGAFF. The rearrangement links TRBV5-1 to TRBJ1-1, with 12 bases matching TRBD1. Per germline, CDR1 SGHRS and CDR2 YFSETQ. Trimming took 0 bases from V and 10 from J; bases not matched to a gene: 16. The CDR3 is 18 amino acids.

The chain joins TRBV30 to TRBJ1-4; the D is unclear. This CDR3 contains 14 residues. Germline V gene lookup returns CDR1 GTSNPN and CDR2 SVGIG (reference sequence). V was trimmed by 6 bases and J by 8 bases, leaving 19 bases between them. DNA for the CDR3: TGTGCCTGCACTACAGCGCCGATGGCAGAAAAACTGTTTTTT. Translating it yields CACTTAPMAEKLFF. Full variable domain (outside the CDR3, taken from reference TRBV30 and TRBJ1-4): SQTIHQWPATLVQPVGSPLSLECTVEGTSNPNLYWYRQAAGRGLQLLFYSVGIGQISSEVPQNLSASRPQDRQFILSSKKLLLSDSGFYLCACTTAPMAEKLFFGSGTQLSVL.

The rearrangement links TRBV30 to TRBJ1-6; D perhaps matches TRBD1 (6 bases). CDR1 and CDR2 from the germline V gene are GTSNPN and SVGIG (reference sequence). The CDR3 length is 12 residues. Trimming removed 4 bases from V and 7 bases from J, with 8 bases in between. CDR3 region: CAWNRDNSPLHF. The CDR3 DNA is TGTGCCTGGAACAGGGACAATTCACCCCTCCACTTT.

The rearrangement joins TRBV25-1 to TRBJ2-2; D is possibly TRBD1 or TRBD2 (6 bases each). This CDR3 region has 16 residues. Between the trimmed V and J ends, which lost 4 bases and 0 bases, there was a span of 12 bases. CDR1 and CDR2 from the germline V gene are MGHDK and SYGVNS. CDR3: CASSASGAPNTGELFF. The CDR3 coding sequence is TGTGCCAGCAGTGCTTCGGGGGCACCGAACACCGGGGAGCTGTTTTTT. The whole variable domain, remainder taken from reference TRBV25-1 and TRBJ2-2, is EADIYQTPRYLVIGTGKKITLECSQTMGHDKMYWYQQDPGMELHLIHYSYGVNSTEKGDLSSESTVSRIRTEHFPLTLESARPSHTSQYLCASSASGAPNTGELFFGEGSRLTVL.

This chain uses TRBV19 with TRBJ1-2; D gene ambiguous. Germline CDR1 reads LNHDA; CDR2 reads SQIVND (reference sequence). V was trimmed by 3 bases and J by 1 base, leaving 9 bases between them. This CDR3 spans 14 amino acids. CDR3 amino acids: CASSILTDNYGYTF. DNA for the CDR3: TGTGCCAGTAGTATCCTGACGGATAACTATGGCTACACCTTC. The full variable domain, its missing parts supplied by reference TRBV19 and TRBJ1-2, is DGGITQSPKYLFRKEGQNVTLSCEQNLNHDAMYWYRQDPGQGLRLIYYSQIVNDFQKGDIAEGYSVSREKKESFPLTVTSAQKNPTAFYLCASSILTDNYGYTFGSGTRLTVV.

With regard to this clone: At one boundary the junction diverges from the germline segment, which might be a read error. The CDR3 DNA reads TGTGCCAGCATTTACGCGCGGGGGGAGAGCAATCAGCCCCAGCATTTT. It yields the protein CASIYARGESNQPQHF. The chain joins TRBV6-5 to TRBJ1-5; TRBD1 is a possible D gene (5 bases). The CDR3 covers 16 residues. CDR1 is MNHEY, CDR2 SVGAGI, per germline.

The CDR3 DNA reads as TGTGCCAGCAGCCAAGATCGCAGCGGGACAGTGGCTTTCTTT. Its protein product is CASSQDRSGTVAFF. The V and J genes are TRBV4-2 and TRBJ1-1; 7 bases map to TRBD1. The CDR3 has 14 amino acids. The germline gives CDR1 LGHNA, CDR2 YNFKEQ. V gave up 0 bases and J gave up 11 bases; unmatched junction bases: 9.

CDR3 nucleotide sequence: TGTGCCAGCACCGGACCGGGGCCGGGGGGAGGCTACACCTTC. This encodes CASTGPGPGGGYTF. The rearrangement joins TRBV5-4 to TRBJ1-2; D is perhaps TRBD1 (5 bases). CDR1 is SGHNT and CDR2 is YYREEE in the germline V gene (reference sequence). The CDR3 loop spans 14 amino acids. V was pared by 6 bases and J by 8 bases, with 20 bases between.

The CDR3, as DNA: TGTGCCACCAGCAGAGTCGCGGACACTGAAGCTTTCTTT. The encoded protein is CATSRVADTEAFF. V is TRBV15 and J is TRBJ1-1; unclear D gene. Trimming took off 1 base at V and 3 bases at J, with 6 bases between the two ends. Germline V gene data show CDR1 as LNHNV and CDR2 as YYDKDF (reference sequence). The CDR3 is made up of 13 amino acids.

The chain combines TRBV29-1 with TRBJ2-7; D could derive from TRBD1 or TRBD2 (6 bases each). Looked up from germline, CDR1 is SQVTM and CDR2 is ANQGSEA. The CDR3 is 13 residues long. Trimming removed 4 bases at V and 2 bases at J, with 12 bases between. CDR3 DNA sequence: TGCAGCGTTGCAAAAGGGGGGACCTACGAGCAGTACTTC. It translates to CSVAKGGTYEQYF.

The rearrangement links TRBV3-1 (or the pseudogene TRBV3-2) to TRBJ1-4, with D possibly TRBD1 on 6 matching bases. Germline V lookup: CDR1 LGHDT, CDR2 YNNKEL (reference sequence). V lost 4 bases and J lost 0, with 9 bases in between. This CDR3 has 15 amino acids. This CDR3 reads CASSPGGSTNEKLFF. In nucleotides, the CDR3 is TGTGCCAGCAGCCCCGGGGGCTCAACTAATGAAAAACTGTTTTTT.

The V gene is TRBV14, the J gene TRBJ2-5; D is undetermined. Trimming left V 3 bases short and J 5 bases short, with 4 bases between. The CDR3 consists of 11 residues. CDR1 and CDR2 from the germline V gene are SGHDN and FVKESK. CDR3 loop: CASSQTETQYF. The CDR3 DNA follows: TGTGCCAGCAGCCAGACGGAGACCCAGTACTTC.

The gene calls are TRBV6-2 or TRBV6-3 and TRBJ2-3, with D perhaps matching TRBD1 or TRBD2 (5 bases each). The V and J ends lost 4 bases and 4 bases respectively, with 12 bases between them. The CDR3 is 14 amino acids. The germline gives CDR1 MNHEY, CDR2 SVGEGT. As DNA, the CDR3 is TGTGCCAGCAGTTCCGGGGACCCCGCAGATACGCAGTATTTT. This encodes CASSSGDPADTQYF.

V usage is TRBV1 and J usage is TRBJ2-4; no check of the table's D call, TRBD2, against the DNA was made. TRBV1 is labeled a pseudogene. This CDR3 contains 18 residues. The CDR3 sequence: CTSSQDSLAGQFENIQYF. CDR3 DNA sequence: TGCACCAGCAGCCAAGATTCGCTAGCGGGGCAATTCGAAAACATTCAGTACTTC.

The V and J genes are TRBV20-1 and TRBJ2-7, with a tentative D call TRBD1 (5 bases). Germline CDR1 DFQATT, CDR2 SNEGSKA (reference sequence). V lost 2 bases to trimming and J lost 5 bases, with 7 bases between them. This CDR3 region has 11 residues. For the CDR3, the DNA is TGCAGTGCTAGACAGGGCGACGAGCAGTACTTC. It encodes CSARQGDEQYF.

CDR3 loop: CASSLERGPYNEQFF. Here the CDR3 DNA reads TGTGCCAGCAGCTTAGAGAGGGGACCCTACAATGAGCAGTTCTTC. V and J are TRBV11-2 and TRBJ2-1, with D perhaps matching TRBD1 or TRBD2 (5 bases each). The CDR3 contains 15 residues. Trimming took 0 bases from V and 2 from J, leaving 8 bases between them. The germline V gene encodes CDR1 SGHAT and CDR2 FQNNGV. The complete variable domain, with remaining parts taken from reference TRBV11-2 and TRBJ2-1, reads EAGVAQSPRYKIIEKRQSVAFWCNPISGHATLYWYQQILGQGPKLLIQFQNNGVVDDSQLPKDRFSAERLKGVDSTLKIQPAKLEDSAVYLCASSLERGPYNEQFFGPGTRLTVL.

The J gene is TRBJ2-6, the V gene TRBV3-1 (or the pseudogene TRBV3-2), with 7 bases matching TRBD1. This CDR3 region has 17 residues. Per germline, CDR1 LGHDT and CDR2 YNNKEL (reference sequence). Trimming took 4 bases from V and 0 from J; bases not matched to a gene: 6. CDR3 sequence reads: CASSRQGPISGANVLTF. CDR3 in DNA: TGTGCCAGCAGCCGACAGGGCCCCATCTCTGGGGCCAACGTCCTGACTTTC.

This chain uses TRBV7-6 with TRBJ1-3; possible D gene TRBD1, 5 bases. V was clipped by 3 bases and J by 7 bases, with 10 bases between them. Per germline, CDR1 SGHVS and CDR2 FNYEAQ. The CDR3 has 13 amino acids. The CDR3 is CASSLGQGNTIYF. In DNA form, the CDR3 reads TGTGCCAGCAGCTTGGGGCAGGGTAACACCATATATTTT.

This CDR3 is CASSQDMPGGYGYTF. CDR3 coding DNA: TGTGCCAGCAGCCAAGATATGCCGGGCGGGTATGGCTACACCTTC. The rearrangement links TRBV3-1 (or the pseudogene TRBV3-2) to TRBJ1-2; D unclear. V lost 0 bases and J 5 bases, leaving 13 bases between the germline ends. The germline gives CDR1 LGHDT, CDR2 YNNKEL (reference sequence). The CDR3 extends over 15 amino acids.

In its sample, this clone was seen once. The V and J genes are TRBV11-1 and TRBJ1-1; 7 bases match TRBD1. CDR1 is SGHAT, CDR2 FQDESV, per germline (reference sequence). Unmatched junction bases numbered 14, after V lost 5 bases and J lost 5 bases. The CDR3 sequence is 16 residues long. The CDR3 here is CASSLRTGSIGTEAFF. In nucleotides, the CDR3 is TGTGCCAGCAGCCTCCGGACAGGATCTATAGGGACTGAAGCTTTCTTT. Based on the CDR3 plus reference TRBV11-1 and TRBJ1-1, the full variable domain is EAEVAQSPRYKITEKSQAVAFWCDPISGHATLYWYRQILGQGPELLVQFQDESVVDDSQLPKDRFSAERLKGVDSTLKIQPAELGDSAMYLCASSLRTGSIGTEAFFGQGTRLTVV.

The J gene is TRBJ2-3, the V gene TRBV6-2 or TRBV6-3; 14 nucleotides align to TRBD2. V dropped 6 bases and J dropped 7; count of bases not matched to a gene: 15. The CDR3 extends over 18 amino acids. Germline V gene lookup returns CDR1 MNHEY and CDR2 SVGEGT. CDR3 sequence (DNA): TGTGCCAGCAGGCCTCCTTCCGGGACTAGCGGGGGAGTATATACGCAGTATTTT. Its translation is CASRPPSGTSGGVYTQYF.

The V call is TRBV7-2, the J call TRBJ2-7; TRBD2 matches at 12 bases. CDR1 is SGHTA and CDR2 is FQGNSA in the germline V gene. The J segment lost 2 bases and the V segment lost 3 bases, leaving 2 bases of the junction unmatched. The CDR3 length is 15 residues. The CDR3 protein is CASSFTSGGTYEQYF. CDR3 nucleotides: TGTGCCAGCAGCTTCACTAGCGGGGGGACCTACGAGCAGTACTTC.

The chain is built from TRBV10-3 and TRBJ2-5; maybe TRBD2 (6 bases). Germline values: CDR1 ENHRY, CDR2 SYGVKD. The CDR3 is 13 residues long. V was trimmed by 7 bases and J by 1 base, leaving 10 bases between them. The CDR3, as DNA: TGTGCCATCACCTGGGACTTCCAAGAGACCCAGTACTTC. This codes for CAITWDFQETQYF.

The V and J genes are TRBV7-9 and TRBJ1-1, with D possibly matching TRBD1 (5 bases). Trimming stripped 6 bases from V and 2 bases from J, with 7 bases between. CDR3 length: 12 residues. The germline CDR1 and CDR2 sequences are SEHNR and FQNEAQ (reference sequence). The CDR3 sequence: CASRWTNTEAFF. The DNA of the CDR3 is TGTGCCAGCAGGTGGACAAACACTGAAGCTTTCTTT.

V is TRBV5-1 and J is TRBJ2-1, with D perhaps given as TRBD1 or TRBD2 (5 bases each). Germline lookup yields CDR1 SGHRS and CDR2 YFSETQ. Trimming took 1 base from V and 0 from J, leaving 11 bases between them. The CDR3 is 16 amino acids. The CDR3, as DNA: TGCGCCAGCAGCTTGTATGCAGGGAGCTCCTACAATGAGCAGTTCTTC. As protein: CASSLYAGSSYNEQFF.

The chain's CDR3 is CASSPISGTKSNEKLFF. The CDR3 bases are TGCGCCAGCAGCCCCATATCCGGGACAAAGAGTAATGAAAAACTGTTTTTT. The chain employs TRBV4-3 and TRBJ1-4; perhaps TRBD1 as D (6 bases). The CDR3 totals 17 residues. V lost 4 bases to trimming and J lost 4 bases, with 19 bases between them. Germline V gives CDR1 LGHNA, CDR2 YSLEER.

The chain recombines TRBV29-1 with TRBJ1-1; weak D call: TRBD1 (6 bases). Germline V gene sequence: CDR1 SQVTM, CDR2 ANQGSEA. This CDR3 comprises 10 residues. V was pared by 4 bases and J by 8 bases, with 8 bases between. The CDR3 DNA follows: TGCAGCGTTGGCGGGACAGAAGCTTTCTTT. Translating it yields CSVGGTEAFF.